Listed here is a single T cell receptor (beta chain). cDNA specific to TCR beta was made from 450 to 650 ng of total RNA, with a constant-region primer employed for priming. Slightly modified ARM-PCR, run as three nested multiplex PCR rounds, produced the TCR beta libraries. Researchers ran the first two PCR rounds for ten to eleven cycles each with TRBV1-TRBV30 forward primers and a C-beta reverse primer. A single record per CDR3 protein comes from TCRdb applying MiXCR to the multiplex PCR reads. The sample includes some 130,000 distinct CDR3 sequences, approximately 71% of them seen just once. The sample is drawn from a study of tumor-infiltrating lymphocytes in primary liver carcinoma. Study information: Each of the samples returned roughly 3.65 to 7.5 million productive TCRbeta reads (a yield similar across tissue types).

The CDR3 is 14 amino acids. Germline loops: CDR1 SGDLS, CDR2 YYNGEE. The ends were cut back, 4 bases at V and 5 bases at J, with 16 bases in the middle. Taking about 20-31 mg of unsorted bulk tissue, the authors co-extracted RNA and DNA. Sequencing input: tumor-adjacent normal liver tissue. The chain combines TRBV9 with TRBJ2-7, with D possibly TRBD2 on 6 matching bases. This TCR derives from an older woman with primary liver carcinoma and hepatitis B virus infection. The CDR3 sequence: CASSPATWGDEQYF. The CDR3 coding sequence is TGTGCCAGCAGCCCAGCCACCTGGGGGGACGAGCAGTACTTC. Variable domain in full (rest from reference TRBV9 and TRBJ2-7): DSGVTQTPKHLITATGQRVTLRCSPRSGDLSVYWYQQSLDQGLQFLIQYYNGEERAKGNILERFSAQQFPDLHSELNLSSLELGDSALYFCASSPATWGDEQYFGPGTRLTVT.